The entry below gives a single T cell receptor beta chain sequence along with its context. The CDR3 extends over 16 amino acids. V lost 10 bases and J lost 8, with 26 bases in between. CDR1 is ENHRY and CDR2 is SYGVKD in the germline V gene. This sample was included in a study of blood T cells in healthy people across ages. PCR was performed a second time for roughly 7 to 12 cycles using a sample-barcoded 5' primer and a J-beta primer mix. TCRdb reprocessed the 5' RACE reads with MiXCR, giving one entry per CDR3 protein. The sample has hundreds of thousands of distinct CDR3 sequences, around a quarter seen once. Roughly 9.2 milliliters was the volume of peripheral blood drawn from each donor. This sample was also put to use in a study of T cells of mothers and their children. That study reports: Whether pairs are related or unrelated, thymic selection shapes their TCR recombination output in much the same way.

V gene TRBV10-3 combines with J gene TRBJ1-4, with D hard to call. The sequence came from a boy aged 5-17 years in good health. Material for sequencing was blood. The CDR3 sequence is CATGLLMTHDGEKLFF. The CDR3, as DNA: TGTGCCACCGGACTCTTGATGACCCACGATGGGGAAAAACTGTTTTTT.